These 21 T cell receptor beta chains were all obtained from the same sample, sequenced in a study of blood T cell repertoires in COVID-19. Clones were sequenced by immunoSEQ multiplex PCR, and TCRdb holds only the in-frame ones, with some missing. The sample comprises roughly 47,000 clones, 70% to 90% of which are singletons, and approximately 32% rests with the top ten. The sequencing input was peripheral blood. These receptors were collected from a woman of 80 years or more with COVID-19, enrolled during active disease.

CDR3 region: CASSWGTSISYNEQFF. The CDR3 bases are TGCGCCAGCAGCTGGGGGACTAGTATATCCTACAATGAGCAGTTCTTC. The chain recombines TRBV5-1 with TRBJ2-1, with 8 bases lining up with TRBD2. Germline CDR1 and CDR2: SGHRS and YFSETQ. This CDR3 region has 16 residues. V lost 3 bases and J lost 1; bases outside the gene matches: 6.

The chain joins TRBV3-1 (or the pseudogene TRBV3-2) to TRBJ2-7; 13 bases are shared with TRBD2. The J segment lost 3 bases and the V segment lost 4 bases, leaving 3 bases of the junction unmatched. The CDR3 is 15 amino acids. Germline loops: CDR1 LGHDT, CDR2 YNNKEL (reference sequence). Written as DNA, the CDR3 is TGTGCCAGCAGCCTAGGACTAGCGGGAGACTACGAGCAGTACTTC. It yields the protein CASSLGLAGDYEQYF.

The chain links TRBV28 to TRBJ2-5; 8 nucleotides match TRBD1. Germline CDR1 is MDHEN and CDR2 is SYDVKM. This CDR3 has 13 residues. V lost 10 bases, J lost 3 bases, and 7 bases stayed unmatched. The CDR3 loop reads CAISGTGKETQYF. Written as DNA, the CDR3 is TGTGCCATCTCCGGGACAGGTAAAGAGACCCAGTACTTC.

V and J are TRBV6-2 or TRBV6-3 and TRBJ1-1, with TRBD1 as a possible D gene (5 bases). The V end was cut by 7 bases, the J end by 0 bases, with 21 bases between. The CDR3 totals 17 residues. Germline lookup yields CDR1 MNHEY and CDR2 SVGEGT. The CDR3 region is CASTPSPREVMNTEAFF. The CDR3 DNA is TGTGCCAGCACCCCGTCCCCCAGGGAGGTAATGAACACTGAAGCTTTCTTT.

This chain connects TRBV5-1 to TRBJ2-7; weak D call: TRBD1 (5 bases). This CDR3 comprises 16 residues. Germline loops: CDR1 SGHRS, CDR2 YFSETQ. The germline V and J ends were trimmed by 4 bases and 4 bases, with 21 bases remaining between them. CDR3 in DNA: TGCGCCAGCAGCCATGCCGCCGCAGGGTATCAATACGAGCAGTACTTC. Residues: CASSHAAAGYQYEQYF.

J is TRBJ2-7 and V is TRBV5-6, with D possibly being TRBD2 (5 bases). The CDR3 extends over 15 amino acids. In germline, CDR1 is SGHDT, CDR2 YYEEEE. The V gene lost 1 base and the J gene lost 3 bases, with 14 bases spanning the gap. CDR3 loop: CASSLRGLSLYEQYF. In DNA form, the CDR3 reads TGTGCCAGCAGCTTGCGGGGTTTGAGTCTCTACGAGCAGTACTTC.

The chain couples TRBV18 to TRBJ1-5, with 7 bases lining up with TRBD1. Germline V gene lookup returns CDR1 KGHSH and CDR2 LQKENI. Trimming cost V 4 bases and J 4 bases; bases outside gene matches: 4. The CDR3 has 14 residues. The CDR3 here is CASSLTGPNQPQHF. The CDR3 DNA follows: TGTGCCAGCTCACTGACAGGGCCAAATCAGCCCCAGCATTTT.

This chain connects TRBV6-4 to TRBJ1-2; D possibly corresponds to TRBD1 (5 bases). V was trimmed by 2 bases and J by 6 bases, leaving 16 bases between them. This CDR3 has 15 residues. From germline, CDR1 is MRHNA and CDR2 SNTAGT. CDR3 nucleotides: TGTGCCAGCAGTGACCCGTACAGGATATCAAATGGCTACACCTTC. Translating gives CASSDPYRISNGYTF.

This clone appeared a single time. This chain joins TRBV6-5 and TRBJ1-4; D unclear. Germline V CDR1 and CDR2: MNHEY, SVGAGI. V gave up 4 bases and J gave up 8 bases, with 11 bases separating them. The CDR3 has 13 amino acids. CDR3 protein: CASSSPLYEKLFF. The CDR3 region has the DNA TGTGCCAGCAGTTCTCCCCTATACGAAAAACTGTTTTTT.

This sequence joins TRBV28 and TRBJ2-3; D is perhaps TRBD1 (6 bases). Trimming cost V 11 bases and J 3 bases, with 21 bases left between them. Per germline, CDR1 MDHEN and CDR2 SYDVKM. CDR3 length equals 15 residues. The CDR3 DNA follows: TGTGCCCTAGGGGGTGGGGGCCCCGGAACAGATACGCAGTATTTT. Protein product: CALGGGGPGTDTQYF. The entire variable domain, with the rest obtained from reference TRBV28 and TRBJ2-3, is as follows: DVKVTQSSRYLVKRTGEKVFLECVQDMDHENMFWYRQDPGLGLRLIYFSYDVKMKEKGDIPEGYSVSREKKERFSLILESASTNQTSMYLCALGGGGPGTDTQYFGPGTRLTVL.

The genes are TRBV4-2 and TRBJ1-1, with no clear D. With 1 base removed from V and 7 bases from J, the gap between germline ends came to 7 bases. This CDR3 spans 12 amino acids. CDR1 is LGHNA, CDR2 YNFKEQ, per germline. CDR3 in DNA: TGTGCCAGCAGCCAAGTTGAGGGTGAAGCTTTCTTT. It codes for CASSQVEGEAFF.

The chain links TRBV5-1 to TRBJ2-5, with D unresolved. Trimming removed 0 bases at V and 4 bases at J, with 10 bases between. The CDR3 totals 14 residues. Germline V CDR1 and CDR2: SGHRS, YFSETQ. The CDR3: CASSLGPSAETQYF. The CDR3 bases are TGCGCCAGCAGCTTGGGCCCCAGCGCAGAGACCCAGTACTTC.

The gene calls are TRBV24-1 and TRBJ2-1, with 10 bases identical to TRBD2. V dropped 4 bases and J dropped 3; count of bases not matched to a gene: 5. The CDR3 contains 16 residues. Germline V gene data show CDR1 as KGHDR and CDR2 as SFDVKD. CDR3 coding DNA: TGTGCCACCAGTGACGCAGCGGGAGGGAACTACAATGAGCAGTTCTTC. Its translation: CATSDAAGGNYNEQFF.

This clone has just a few counts. CDR3 loop: CASGLTWRQAEAFF. The DNA for the CDR3 is TGTGCTAGTGGCCTGACCTGGCGACAGGCTGAAGCTTTCTTT. V usage is TRBV12-5 and J usage is TRBJ1-1, with TRBD1 as a possible D gene (6 bases). V lost 6 bases, J lost 6 bases, and 17 bases lay in between. Germline values: CDR1 LGHNT, CDR2 FRNRAP. The CDR3 loop spans 14 amino acids.

The rearrangement links TRBV5-1 to TRBJ1-2; 8 bases agree with TRBD1. The CDR3 spans 14 residues. Germline CDR1 reads SGHRS; CDR2 reads YFSETQ. The V and J ends lost 3 bases and 8 bases, in that order; junction bases with no gene match: 9. CDR3 amino acids: CASSSGQGVLGYTF. Here the CDR3 DNA reads TGCGCCAGCAGCTCCGGACAGGGCGTATTGGGCTACACCTTC.

The chain couples TRBV2 to TRBJ1-2, with no clear D. The CDR3 totals 15 residues. V was shortened by 2 bases and J by 4 bases, with 14 bases between the two germline ends. CDR1 SNHLY and CDR2 FYNNEI come from the germline V gene. The CDR3 reads CASSERGLLSYGYTF. The CDR3 nucleotides read TGTGCCAGCAGTGAACGAGGGTTACTTTCCTATGGCTACACCTTC.

The V and J genes are TRBV9 and TRBJ1-3; TRBD1 agrees at 9 bases. The trim removed 3 bases at V and 0 bases at J, leaving 4 bases unmatched. There are 16 residues in the CDR3. Germline CDR1 and CDR2: SGDLS and YYNGEE. DNA for the CDR3: TGTGCCAGCAGCGGACCGGGACAGGGCTCTGGAAACACCATATATTTT. The encoded protein is CASSGPGQGSGNTIYF.

The CDR3: CASSYSQTGTQEKLFF. DNA for the CDR3: TGTGCCAGCAGTTACTCGCAGACAGGAACCCAAGAAAAACTGTTTTTT. The chain combines TRBV6-5 with TRBJ1-4; tentatively, D is TRBD1 (6 bases). CDR1 and CDR2 from the germline V gene are MNHEY and SVGAGI. V gave up 0 bases and J gave up 8 bases, with 16 bases separating them. The CDR3 sequence is 16 residues long.

This clone has just one count. The V and J genes are TRBV12-3 or TRBV12-4 and TRBJ1-5, with 7 bases lining up with TRBD1. Germline trimming cut 7 bases from V and 3 bases from J; bases unmatched to any gene: 3. The CDR3 sequence is 13 residues long. The CDR3 sequence is CASMGQSNQPQHF. The CDR3, as DNA: TGTGCCAGCATGGGACAGTCCAATCAGCCCCAGCATTTT.

Here the CDR3 reads CAISESTGTGDSPLHF. The DNA for the CDR3 is TGTGCCATCAGTGAGTCGACCGGGACAGGCGATTCACCCCTCCACTTT. The chain joins TRBV10-3 to TRBJ1-6, with 8 positions matching TRBD1. Trimming at V came to 0 bases and at J to 8 bases, leaving 6 bases not matched to a gene. This CDR3 comprises 16 residues. Per germline, CDR1 ENHRY and CDR2 SYGVKD.

The count of this clone is one. The chain couples TRBV6-6 to TRBJ1-2, with D unclear. In germline, CDR1 is MNHNY, CDR2 SVGAGI (reference sequence). The length of the CDR3 is 14 residues. V lost 6 bases and J lost 1, with 12 bases in between. The CDR3 sequence is CASSVRSHNYGYTF. The CDR3 nucleotides read TGTGCCAGCAGCGTTCGGTCCCATAACTATGGCTACACCTTC.